This T cell receptor beta chain derives from a study of neurological immune-mediated disorders. This clonotype was recorded at least ten times. A junction end diverges from the germline sequence, so it may reflect a read error. Per the germline V gene, CDR1 is LGHNA and CDR2 is YNFKEQ. The CDR3 covers 16 residues. Each CDR3 protein is one row after TCRdb ran MiXCR on the 5' RACE reads. The table lists 50,000 to 75,000 distinct CDR3 sequences, roughly 3.7% of them singletons. J is TRBJ1-6 and V is TRBV4-2, with 9 nucleotides matching TRBD1. The sequence was obtained from a man in his fifties or sixties with multiple sclerosis. The specimen was PBMCs. The CDR3 spells CASSQVPDRGNSPLNF. The CDR3 bases are TGTGCCAGCAGCCAAGTCCCGGACAGGGGTAATTCACCCCTCAACTTT.